Shown below are 25 T cell receptor beta chains from a single sample sequenced in a study of blood T cell repertoires in COVID-19. Here immunoSEQ multiplex PCR was the method, and the copy in TCRdb shows in-frame clones only, minus some. The table has more than 200,000 clones, under 90% seen once; the top ten hold 4% to 4.5%. The sequenced material came from peripheral blood. These receptors all come from a man aged 55-75 years with acute or convalescent COVID-19.

The V call is TRBV13, the J call TRBJ2-4, with unresolved D. Trimming shortened V by 6 bases and J by 15 bases, and 6 bases separated the two germline ends. Germline V gene sequence: CDR1 PRHDT, CDR2 FYEKMQ (reference sequence). The CDR3 contains 8 residues. CDR3 in DNA: TGTGCCAGCAGTTTACTGTACTTC. Translation gives CASSLLYF.

The chain recombines TRBV6-5 with TRBJ2-7; D is possibly TRBD1 (6 bases). V was clipped by 3 bases and J by 6 bases, with 18 bases between them. The length of the CDR3 is 15 residues. Germline values: CDR1 MNHEY, CDR2 SVGAGI. The CDR3 nucleotides read TGTGCCAGCAGTTATGCCCCCGTGGGGGCGGGCGAGCAGTACTTC. It specifies CASSYAPVGAGEQYF.

The rearrangement links TRBV27 to TRBJ2-2, with 8 bases fitting TRBD2. Germline V gene lookup returns CDR1 MNHEY and CDR2 SMNVEV (reference sequence). V was pared by 5 bases and J by 8 bases, with 16 bases of the junction left unmatched. The CDR3 extends over 17 amino acids. Here the CDR3 DNA reads TGTGCCAGCAGTAGGGCGGGTAGCGGGATATTCAGAGGGGAGCTGTTTTTT. Protein: CASSRAGSGIFRGELFF.

The chain combines TRBV9 with TRBJ2-3; TRBD2 agrees at 9 bases. J lost 1 base, V lost 3 bases, and 6 bases had no gene match. Germline V gives CDR1 SGDLS, CDR2 YYNGEE. This CDR3 comprises 16 residues. This chain's CDR3 is CASSGKVAGGTDTQYF. The DNA for the CDR3 is TGTGCCAGCAGCGGGAAGGTAGCGGGGGGCACAGATACGCAGTATTTT.

This chain uses TRBV5-1 with TRBJ1-2; 7 bases line up with TRBD1. The CDR3 spans 14 residues. The germline V gene has CDR1 SGHRS and CDR2 YFSETQ. V lost 5 bases to trimming and J lost 3 bases; unmatched junction nucleotides: 7. The CDR3 sequence: CASRISGTDYGYTF. CDR3 nucleotide sequence: TGCGCCAGCAGGATTTCCGGGACAGACTATGGCTACACCTTC.

This sequence joins TRBV2 and TRBJ1-5, with D possibly matching TRBD1 (6 bases). This CDR3 has 12 residues. Trimming pared 5 bases from V and 10 bases from J, leaving 12 bases between. Germline assignment: CDR1 SNHLY and CDR2 FYNNEI. The CDR3 loop reads CASSQQGGPQHF. CDR3 sequence (DNA): TGTGCCAGCAGTCAACAGGGCGGTCCCCAGCATTTT. The full variable domain, completed using reference TRBV2 and TRBJ1-5, is EPEVTQTPSHQVTQMGQEVILRCVPISNHLYFYWYRQILGQKVEFLVSFYNNEISEKSEIFDDQFSVERPDGSNFTLKIRSTKLEDSAMYFCASSQQGGPQHFGDGTRLSIL.

The rearrangement uses TRBV7-9 and TRBJ2-5, with TRBD1 as a possible D gene (6 bases). V was trimmed by 3 bases and J by 5 bases, leaving 13 bases between them. CDR1 and CDR2 from the germline V gene are SEHNR and FQNEAQ (reference sequence). The CDR3 spans 14 residues. CDR3 bases: TGTGCCAGCAGCTTCCCTACAGGGATGGAGACCCAGTACTTC. This gives the protein CASSFPTGMETQYF.

This rearrangement joins TRBV6-5 to TRBJ2-2; D may be TRBD1 (5 bases). Germline loops: CDR1 MNHEY, CDR2 SVGAGI. V lost 6 bases to trimming and J lost 6 bases, with 11 bases between them. CDR3 length: 13 residues. The CDR3 region has the DNA TGTGCCAGCAGGCTTCAGGGCCCCGGGGAGCTGTTTTTT. It yields the protein CASRLQGPGELFF.

CDR3 sequence reads: CASSSGQGASEAFF. The CDR3 DNA reads as TGTGCCAGCAGCTCGGGACAGGGGGCCTCTGAAGCTTTCTTT. The chain has TRBV7-3 and TRBJ1-1; 12 bases are a match to TRBD1. The CDR3 length is 14 residues. J lost 6 bases, V lost 4 bases, and 3 bases had no gene match. Germline V gene sequence: CDR1 SGHTA, CDR2 FQGTGA.

The chain is built from TRBV7-3 and TRBJ2-2, with D uncertain. V lost 6 bases and J lost 7, with 12 bases in between. Germline CDR1 reads SGHTA; CDR2 reads FQGTGA. The CDR3 extends over 13 amino acids. For the CDR3, the DNA is TGTGCCAGCAGTCCAAGCCTTGGCGGGGAGCTGTTTTTT. It translates to CASSPSLGGELFF.

The gene calls are TRBV28 and TRBJ1-2; TRBD1 might be the D (5 bases). CDR1 and CDR2 (germline): MDHEN, SYDVKM. The CDR3 contains 14 residues. V shed 2 bases and J shed 4 bases, with 11 bases lying between them. CDR3 sequence reads: CASSLGGEVYGYTF. In nucleotides, the CDR3 is TGTGCCAGCAGTTTAGGAGGGGAGGTCTATGGCTACACCTTC.

Only one count was recorded for this clone. The V call is TRBV4-2, the J call TRBJ2-2; 10 nucleotides agree with TRBD1. V was pared by 0 bases and J by 6 bases, with 4 bases of the junction left unmatched. The CDR3 is 16 amino acids. CDR1 is LGHNA and CDR2 is YNFKEQ in the germline V gene. The CDR3 sequence: CASSQDRTGGSGELFF. The DNA for the CDR3 is TGTGCCAGCAGCCAAGATCGGACAGGGGGATCCGGGGAGCTGTTTTTT.

The rearrangement joins TRBV7-9 to TRBJ2-7, with D perhaps TRBD1 (7 bases). This CDR3 has 15 amino acids. Germline loops: CDR1 SEHNR, CDR2 FQNEAQ (reference sequence). V was shortened by 5 bases and J by 1 base, with 15 bases between the two germline ends. CDR3 region: CASSPRQGGSYEQYF. CDR3 in DNA: TGTGCCAGCAGCCCCAGACAGGGAGGTTCCTACGAGCAGTACTTC.

This clone occurred a few times. The J gene is TRBJ1-5, the V gene TRBV11-2; 8 nucleotides match TRBD1. This CDR3 region has 15 residues. CDR1 and CDR2 (germline): SGHAT, FQNNGV. Germline trimming cut 3 bases from V and 12 bases from J; bases unmatched to any gene: 13. For the CDR3, the DNA is TGTGCCAGCAGCTTCGGGACAGGCCTGGGCAGCGACCAGCATTTT. Protein sequence: CASSFGTGLGSDQHF.

This chain joins TRBV4-3 and TRBJ2-1; a weak D match, TRBD2 (6 bases). CDR1 and CDR2 (germline): LGHNA, YSLEER. The CDR3 is 15 residues long. The ends were cut back, 1 base at V and 4 bases at J, with 11 bases in the middle. CDR3 bases: TGCGCCAGCAGCCAAGGAACGGGGGATTACAATGAGCAGTTCTTC. Its translation is CASSQGTGDYNEQFF.

In this sample, this clone turned up a few times. V is TRBV7-3 and J is TRBJ2-3, with D possibly matching TRBD1 (6 bases). V lost 3 bases and J 0 bases, leaving 10 bases between the germline ends. There are 15 residues in the CDR3. Germline loops: CDR1 SGHTA, CDR2 FQGTGA. CDR3 in amino acids: CASSFNRDSTDTQYF. As DNA, the CDR3 is TGTGCCAGCAGCTTCAACAGGGATAGCACAGATACGCAGTATTTT.

The chain links TRBV28 to TRBJ1-5; 11 bases line up with TRBD1. CDR1 is MDHEN, CDR2 SYDVKM, per germline. CDR3 size: 14 residues. The V gene end was trimmed by 6 bases and the J gene end by 5 bases; junction bases not matched to a gene: 3. The DNA for the CDR3 is TGTGCCAGCAGGGGACAGGGGGATGATCAGCCCCAGCATTTT. Amino acid sequence: CASRGQGDDQPQHF. The whole variable domain, remainder taken from reference TRBV28 and TRBJ1-5, is DVKVTQSSRYLVKRTGEKVFLECVQDMDHENMFWYRQDPGLGLRLIYFSYDVKMKEKGDIPEGYSVSREKKERFSLILESASTNQTSMYLCASRGQGDDQPQHFGDGTRLSIL.

The chain has TRBV28 and TRBJ1-4, with TRBD1 matching over 12 bases. Germline CDR1 MDHEN, CDR2 SYDVKM. J gave up 7 bases and V 4 bases, and 13 bases lay outside the gene matches. The CDR3 totals 18 residues. CDR3 bases: TGTGCCAGCAGTTCAATGGGGAGGGGACAGGGGGCGATTGAAAAACTGTTTTTT. Its translation: CASSSMGRGQGAIEKLFF.

The gene calls are TRBV7-9 and TRBJ2-1; 7 bases align to TRBD1. The germline V gene encodes CDR1 SEHNR and CDR2 FQNEAQ (reference sequence). Unmatched junction bases numbered 6, after V lost 5 bases and J lost 2 bases. The CDR3 covers 15 residues. The CDR3 here is CASSPTGVAYNEQFF. DNA for the CDR3: TGTGCCAGCAGCCCTACAGGGGTGGCCTACAATGAGCAGTTCTTC. The variable domain in full, with the rest retrieved from reference TRBV7-9 and TRBJ2-1, is DTGVSQNPRHKITKRGQNVTFRCDPISEHNRLYWYRQTLGQGPEFLTYFQNEAQLEKSRLLSDRFSAERPKGSFSTLEIQRTEQGDSAMYLCASSPTGVAYNEQFFGPGTRLTVL.

The J gene is TRBJ2-7, the V gene TRBV7-9; 9 bases agree with TRBD2. With 0 bases clipped from V and 5 bases from J, the junction kept 11 bases outside the gene matches. Germline V gives CDR1 SEHNR, CDR2 FQNEAQ (reference sequence). The CDR3 has 17 amino acids. The CDR3 bases are TGTGCCAGCAGCTTAGCGCCGTTTAGCGGGAGAAGCCACGAGCAGTACTTC. Its translation is CASSLAPFSGRSHEQYF. The full variable domain, with the rest looked up from reference TRBV7-9 and TRBJ2-7, is DTGVSQNPRHKITKRGQNVTFRCDPISEHNRLYWYRQTLGQGPEFLTYFQNEAQLEKSRLLSDRFSAERPKGSFSTLEIQRTEQGDSAMYLCASSLAPFSGRSHEQYFGPGTRLTVT.

V and J are TRBV6-2 or TRBV6-3 and TRBJ2-1, with a possible D match to TRBD1 (5 bases). Germline V CDR1 and CDR2: MNHEY, SVGEGT. Trimming took off 5 bases at V and 8 bases at J, with 13 bases between the two ends. The CDR3 spans 13 residues. The CDR3 sequence is CASSRPGHDEQFF. Written as DNA, the CDR3 is TGTGCCAGCAGTCGACCAGGACACGATGAGCAGTTCTTC.

The chain combines TRBV19 with TRBJ1-5, with a possible D match to TRBD1 (5 bases). CDR1 and CDR2 (germline): LNHDA, SQIVND (reference sequence). The CDR3 has 15 residues. The V and J ends lost 0 bases and 0 bases respectively, with 6 bases between them. The CDR3 DNA sequence: TGTGCCAGTAGTATAGACAGGGTTAGCAATCAGCCCCAGCATTTT. It encodes CASSIDRVSNQPQHF.

Comments on this clone: The sample carries other DNA sequences with the same CDR3. V gene TRBV4-1 combines with J gene TRBJ2-1, with 13 bases lining up with TRBD2. Losses at the gene ends were 0 bases for V and 4 bases for J; bases not matched to a gene: 0. This CDR3 is built from 16 residues. Per the germline V gene, CDR1 is MGHRA and CDR2 is YSYEKL. CDR3 loop: CASSQEGLAGYNEQFF. Written as DNA, the CDR3 is TGCGCCAGCAGCCAAGAGGGACTAGCGGGATACAATGAGCAGTTCTTC.

The V call is TRBV29-1, the J call TRBJ2-1; 8 positions match TRBD2. Germline CDR1 reads SQVTM; CDR2 reads ANQGSEA. The CDR3 spans 15 residues. The junction had 9 bases not matched to a gene; V was cut back by 1 base and J by 7 bases. The CDR3 sequence is CSVEGWAGGGNEQFF. DNA for the CDR3: TGCAGCGTTGAAGGCTGGGCGGGAGGTGGTAATGAGCAGTTCTTC.

The V and J genes are TRBV9 and TRBJ2-2, with D maybe TRBD1 (5 bases). Germline V gives CDR1 SGDLS, CDR2 YYNGEE. CDR3 size: 14 residues. V lost 3 bases and J lost 7, with 13 bases in between. The CDR3 DNA sequence: TGTGCCAGCAGCGCCGGCCGAAGGGGCGGGGAGCTGTTTTTT. Translated, it gives CASSAGRRGGELFF.